The rows below give T cell receptor beta chains drawn from one sample of a study of T cell changes during pregnancy in multiple sclerosis. TCRdb's table, derived via immunoSEQ multiplex PCR, lists solely in-frame clones and lacks some. The sample comprises 30,000 to 45,000 clones, 80% to 90% of which are singletons, and 0.9% to 1.5% rests with the top ten. The specimen comprised CD4+ T cells from peripheral blood mononuclear cells, sampled before pregnancy. The receptors originated from a female donor with multiple sclerosis, enrolled in a pregnancy study. The CDR3 runs from the conserved cysteine through the conserved F or W. The D gene is left open where the match is weak. Clone size appears in some rows only: once, few, many, or a class for an expanded clone.

D gene: -
J gene: TRBJ1-4
clone size: -
V gene: TRBV7-9
CDR3 DNA: TGTGCCAGCAGTCGCCGGGGGGTTAGTGGAACTAATGAAAAACTGTTTTTT
CDR3 protein: CASSRRGVSGTNEKLFF

D gene: TRBD1
J gene: TRBJ1-4
clone size: -
V gene: TRBV23-1
CDR3 DNA: TGCGCCAGCAGTCAATCTTTCAGGGGGCCTGAAAAACTGTTTTTT
CDR3 protein: CASSQSFRGPEKLFF

D gene: -
J gene: TRBJ2-5
clone size: many
V gene: TRBV6-1
CDR3 DNA: TGTGCCAGCAGTGAAGATCCCCAGGGGTGGGGCCAAGAGACCCAGTACTTC
CDR3 protein: CASSEDPQGWGQETQYF

D gene: -
J gene: TRBJ1-2
clone size: -
V gene: TRBV18
CDR3 DNA: TGTGCCAGCTCACCCCCACGAGCACAGGTCCGTGGCTACACCTTC
CDR3 protein: CASSPPRAQVRGYTF

D gene: TRBD1
J gene: TRBJ2-1
clone size: -
V gene: TRBV25-1
CDR3 DNA: TGTGCCAGCAGTGAATTGCCCCAAAAGACAGGGCGGGACAATGAGCAGTTCTTC
CDR3 protein: CASSELPQKTGRDNEQFF

D gene: -
J gene: TRBJ2-1
clone size: -
V gene: TRBV5-1
CDR3 DNA: TGCGCCAGCAGCTTTAGGAGCGCCAACTACAATGAGCAGTTCTTC
CDR3 protein: CASSFRSANYNEQFF

D gene: -
J gene: TRBJ2-3
clone size: -
V gene: TRBV7-3
CDR3 DNA: TGTGCCAGCAGCTCAGAGGAGAGATGGGATACGCAGTATTTT
CDR3 protein: CASSSEERWDTQYF

D gene: -
J gene: TRBJ1-5
clone size: -
V gene: TRBV6-1
CDR3 DNA: TGTGCCAGCAGTGAATCAGGGGCGTATCAGCCCCAGCATTTT
CDR3 protein: CASSESGAYQPQHF

D gene: -
J gene: TRBJ2-1
clone size: -
V gene: TRBV2
CDR3 DNA: TGTGCCAGCAGTTGGAGGAATGAGCAGTTCTTC
CDR3 protein: CASSWRNEQFF

D gene: TRBD2
J gene: TRBJ2-6
clone size: -
V gene: TRBV5-5
CDR3 DNA: TGTGCCAGCAGCCCGGCGGGGGGCGTCGGGGCCAACGTCCTGACTTTC
CDR3 protein: CASSPAGGVGANVLTF

D gene: -
J gene: TRBJ1-5
clone size: few
V gene: TRBV7-2
CDR3 DNA: TGTGCCAGCAGCTCCAATAGCAATCAGCCCCAGCATTTT
CDR3 protein: CASSSNSNQPQHF

D gene: -
J gene: TRBJ1-4
clone size: -
V gene: TRBV28
CDR3 DNA: TGTGCCAGCAGTTTGGGGGGGCATGAAAAACTGTTTTTT
CDR3 protein: CASSLGGHEKLFF

D gene: TRBD2
J gene: TRBJ2-5
clone size: -
V gene: TRBV6-5
CDR3 DNA: TGTGCCAGCAGTTACGGGTTGACTAGCGGGAGGGGGACCCAGTACTTC
CDR3 protein: CASSYGLTSGRGTQYF

D gene: TRBD2
J gene: TRBJ2-2
clone size: -
V gene: TRBV4-1
CDR3 DNA: TGCGCCAGCACCATATCAGCGGGAGGATATGGGGAGCTGTTTTTT
CDR3 protein: CASTISAGGYGELFF

D gene: -
J gene: TRBJ1-6
clone size: -
V gene: TRBV6-5
CDR3 DNA: TGTGCCAGCAGGCTCACATTAAATTCACCCCTCCACTTT
CDR3 protein: CASRLTLNSPLHF

D gene: TRBD1
J gene: TRBJ2-3
clone size: -
V gene: TRBV5-1
CDR3 DNA: TGCGCCAGCAGCGTCCAGACAGGGGGCGATTACACAGATACGCAGTATTTT
CDR3 protein: CASSVQTGGDYTDTQYF